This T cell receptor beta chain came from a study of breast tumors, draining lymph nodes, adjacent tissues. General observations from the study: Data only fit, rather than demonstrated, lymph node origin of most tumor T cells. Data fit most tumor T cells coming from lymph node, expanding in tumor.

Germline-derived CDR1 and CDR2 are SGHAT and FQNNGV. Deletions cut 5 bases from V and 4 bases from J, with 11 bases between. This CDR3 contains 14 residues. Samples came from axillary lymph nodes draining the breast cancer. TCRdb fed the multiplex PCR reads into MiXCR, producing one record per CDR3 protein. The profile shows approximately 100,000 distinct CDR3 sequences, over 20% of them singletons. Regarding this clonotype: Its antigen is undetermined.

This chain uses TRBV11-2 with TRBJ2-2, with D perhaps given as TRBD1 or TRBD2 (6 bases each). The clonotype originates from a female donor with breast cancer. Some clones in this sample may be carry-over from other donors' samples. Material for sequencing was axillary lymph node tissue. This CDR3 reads CASSARGGTGELFF. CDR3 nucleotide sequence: TGTGCCAGCAGCGCCAGGGGAGGCACCGGGGAGCTGTTTTTT. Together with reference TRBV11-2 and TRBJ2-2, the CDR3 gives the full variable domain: EAGVAQSPRYKIIEKRQSVAFWCNPISGHATLYWYQQILGQGPKLLIQFQNNGVVDDSQLPKDRFSAERLKGVDSTLKIQPAKLEDSAVYLCASSARGGTGELFFGEGSRLTVL.